A single sample gave rise to the 5 T cell receptor beta chains below, sequenced in a study of blood T cell repertoires in COVID-19. Clones were sequenced by immunoSEQ multiplex PCR, and TCRdb holds only the in-frame ones, with some missing. The top ten hold around 4% of the sample, which has about 260,000 clones, around four fifths seen once. Sequenced input: peripheral blood. These receptor sequences come from a man aged 55 to 70 with acute or convalescent COVID-19.

The chain has TRBV6-5 and TRBJ1-2; 8 bases map to TRBD1. The J segment lost 6 bases and the V segment lost 5 bases, leaving 5 bases of the junction unmatched. Germline values: CDR1 MNHEY, CDR2 SVGAGI. The CDR3 covers 13 residues. CDR3 DNA sequence: TGTGCCAGCAGTCCCCCAGGGGGCGATGGCTACACCTTC. Translating gives CASSPPGGDGYTF.

The J gene is TRBJ1-1, the V gene TRBV24-1; 8 bases fit TRBD1. The CDR3 covers 14 residues. Germline lookup yields CDR1 KGHDR and CDR2 SFDVKD. V lost 2 bases, J lost 11 bases, and 9 bases stayed unmatched. In nucleotides, the CDR3 is TGTGCCACCAGTGATTCCTCCGGGACAGGAACCGCTTTCTTT. As protein: CATSDSSGTGTAFF.

This sequence joins TRBV5-1 and TRBJ2-1; D perhaps matches TRBD2 (6 bases). The germline CDR1 and CDR2 sequences are SGHRS and YFSETQ. Trimming left V 5 bases short and J 9 bases short, with 9 bases between. The CDR3 is made up of 11 amino acids. The CDR3 region is CASSLGGEQFF. The CDR3 coding sequence is TGCGCCAGCAGTCTGGGGGGTGAGCAGTTCTTC.

The genes are TRBV28 and TRBJ2-7; TRBD1 agrees at 7 bases. V trimming: 5 bases; J trimming: 2 bases; junction bases outside the gene matches: 6. The CDR3 runs 14 residues. The germline CDR1 and CDR2 sequences are MDHEN and SYDVKM. CDR3: CASSPGQPTYEQYF. The CDR3 DNA is TGTGCCAGCAGTCCGGGACAGCCCACCTACGAGCAGTACTTC.

J is TRBJ1-5 and V is TRBV28; D uncertain. Germline CDR1 reads MDHEN; CDR2 reads SYDVKM. The CDR3 length is 13 residues. The CDR3 DNA follows: TGTGCGGTACGACGGGTTAGCAATCAGCCCCAGCATTTT. Protein sequence: CAVRRVSNQPQHF.